The 20 T cell receptor beta chains given below trace back to one sample, sequenced in a study of blood T cells in healthy people across ages. With a J-beta primer mix and a sample-barcoded 5' primer, a second PCR ran 7 to 11 cycles. TCRdb redid the calling of the 5' RACE reads with MiXCR, one entry per CDR3 protein. The top ten clones hold nearly 20% of a sample with about 770,000 distinct CDR3 sequences, under 55% of them seen once. The sample consisted of blood. These receptors all stem from a man aged 55 to 70 in good health.

This clonotype came up a few times. The chain carries TRBV6-1 and TRBJ2-5; 8 bases match TRBD1. The CDR3 totals 17 residues. Losses at the gene ends were 6 bases for V and 0 bases for J; bases not matched to a gene: 12. The germline V gene has CDR1 MNHNS and CDR2 SASEGT. CDR3 protein: CASSQHRTGKYQETQYF. The CDR3 DNA follows: TGTGCCAGCAGCCAACATAGGACAGGGAAGTACCAAGAGACCCAGTACTTC.

This clonotype was picked up a small number of times. The J gene is TRBJ2-5, the V gene TRBV28; the D gene is possibly TRBD1 (5 bases). V was trimmed by 4 bases and J by 1 base, leaving 10 bases between them. In germline, CDR1 is MDHEN, CDR2 SYDVKM. The CDR3 spans 14 residues. This CDR3 is CASSSPDTQETQYF. The CDR3 DNA reads TGTGCCAGCAGTTCGCCGGACACCCAAGAGACCCAGTACTTC.

The sample holds many counts of this clonotype. The rearrangement uses TRBV28 and TRBJ2-4; the D is unclear. Germline V gene lookup returns CDR1 MDHEN and CDR2 SYDVKM. This CDR3 is 14 amino acids long. The V gene lost 7 bases and the J gene lost 4 bases, with 14 bases spanning the gap. CDR3 sequence (DNA): TGTGCCAGCAACCCTCCGGCCGAAAAAAACATTCAGTACTTC. It is translated as CASNPPAEKNIQYF.

This clonotype occurred a few times. This chain joins TRBV28 and TRBJ1-4, with 7 bases lining up with TRBD1. The CDR3 totals 14 residues. Germline values: CDR1 MDHEN, CDR2 SYDVKM. With 4 bases clipped from V and 4 bases from J, the junction kept 3 bases outside the gene matches. The CDR3 DNA sequence: TGTGCCAGCAGTTCCGGACAGGTTAATGAAAAACTGTTTTTT. Amino acids: CASSSGQVNEKLFF.

A few counts support this clonotype. This chain links TRBV6-5 with TRBJ2-7; D is tentatively TRBD1 or TRBD2 (5 bases each). The DNA end lines up better with TRBJ2-5; the J call may be wrong. Germline V gives CDR1 MNHEY, CDR2 SVGAGI. The CDR3 contains 13 residues. CDR3 sequence reads: CASKEAGRETQYF. The CDR3 region has the DNA TGTGCCAGCAAAGAGGCAGGGAGAGAGACCCAGTACTTC.

V is TRBV7-2 and J is TRBJ2-3; perhaps D is TRBD1 or TRBD2 (6 bases each). This CDR3 is 13 amino acids long. V lost 5 bases to trimming and J lost 5 bases, with 11 bases between them. From germline, CDR1 is SGHTA and CDR2 FQGNSA. CDR3 DNA sequence: TGTGCCAGCAGCCGCAAGGGGGGAGATACGCAGTATTTT. The encoded protein is CASSRKGGDTQYF.

This clonotype has more than one count but fewer than ten. CDR3 in amino acids: CASSFRGYNQPQHF. The CDR3 bases are TGTGCCAGCAGTTTCCGGGGATACAATCAGCCCCAGCATTTT. The gene calls are TRBV12-3 or TRBV12-4 and TRBJ1-5; no definite D call. With 3 bases removed from V and 3 bases from J, the gap between germline ends came to 9 bases. The CDR3 consists of 14 residues.

This clonotype was seen repeatedly, ten times or more. The CDR3 coding sequence is TGTGCCAGCACCCTAGCGGGGGGGCCTGGAGATACGCAGTATTTT. As protein: CASTLAGGPGDTQYF. The gene calls are TRBV11-2 and TRBJ2-3, with TRBD2 matching over 12 bases. CDR1 and CDR2 from the germline V gene are SGHAT and FQNNGV. The CDR3 runs to 15 residues. V shed 7 bases and J 5 bases; nucleotides not matched to a gene: 7.

In its sample, this clonotype was seen a few times. DNA of the CDR3: TGTGCCAGCAGGTCGACAGGGCGCACTGAAGCTTTCTTT. Its protein product is CASRSTGRTEAFF. V gene TRBV6-2 or TRBV6-3 combines with J gene TRBJ1-1; 7 bases match TRBD1. Looked up from germline, CDR1 is MNHEY and CDR2 is SVGEGT. CDR3 length equals 13 residues. The trim removed 6 bases at V and 4 bases at J, leaving 5 bases unmatched.

This clonotype was recorded a few times. The chain couples TRBV9 to TRBJ2-1; a possible D gene is TRBD1 (8 bases). This CDR3 region has 15 residues. The germline CDR1 and CDR2 sequences are SGDLS and YYNGEE. Trimming took 2 bases from V and 4 from J, leaving 13 bases between them. The CDR3 sequence is CASSVGQGGYNEQFF. Here the CDR3 DNA reads TGTGCCAGCAGCGTCGGACAGGGAGGGTACAATGAGCAGTTCTTC.

The chain couples TRBV20-1 to TRBJ2-5, with 8 nucleotides matching TRBD1. This CDR3 spans 14 amino acids. The V gene end was trimmed by 4 bases and the J gene end by 1 base; junction bases not matched to a gene: 5. Per the germline V gene, CDR1 is DFQATT and CDR2 is SNEGSKA (reference sequence). CDR3 nucleotides: TGCAGTGCTACCCGACAGGGGACCCAAGAGACCCAGTACTTC. Its protein product is CSATRQGTQETQYF.

This clonotype appeared a few times. The chain combines TRBV3-1 with TRBJ2-4; D uncertain. Germline loops: CDR1 LGHDT, CDR2 YNNKEL (reference sequence). The CDR3 has 13 residues. With 2 bases removed from V and 9 bases from J, the gap between germline ends came to 11 bases. CDR3: CASSQKDGSIQYF. For the CDR3, the DNA is TGTGCCAGCAGCCAAAAGGATGGGTCCATTCAGTACTTC. The full variable domain, in which reference TRBV3-1 and TRBJ2-4 provide the parts outside the CDR3, is DTAVSQTPKYLVTQMGNDKSIKCEQNLGHDTMYWYKQDSKKFLKIMFSYNNKELIINETVPNRFSPKSPDKAHLNLHINSLELGDSAVYFCASSQKDGSIQYFGAGTRLSVL.

This clonotype was found a few times. This chain joins TRBV7-9 and TRBJ2-7; D is unclear. The V gene lost 8 bases and the J gene lost 5 bases, with 10 bases spanning the gap. The CDR3 runs to 11 residues. Germline lookup yields CDR1 SEHNR and CDR2 FQNEAQ (reference sequence). The CDR3 loop is CASRKSDEQYF. For the CDR3, the DNA is TGTGCCAGCCGTAAGTCGGACGAGCAGTACTTC.

This clonotype was seen a few times. The chain employs TRBV29-1 and TRBJ2-3, with 9 nucleotides matching TRBD1. There are 14 residues in the CDR3. The germline gives CDR1 SQVTM, CDR2 ANQGSEA. Trimming removed 5 bases from V and 2 bases from J; junction bases left unmatched: 5. CDR3 residues: CSVTGTGNTDTQYF. CDR3 sequence (DNA): TGCAGCGTTACCGGGACAGGGAACACAGATACGCAGTATTTT.

This clonotype showed up just a few times. The rearrangement joins TRBV12-3 or TRBV12-4 to TRBJ2-1; 8 bases agree with TRBD1. V shed 5 bases, J shed 4 bases, and the junction held 16 bases outside the gene matches. CDR3 size: 18 residues. CDR3 loop: CASSPLRPGTGTYNEQFF. The CDR3 DNA is TGTGCCAGCAGTCCCCTTCGTCCCGGGACAGGAACTTACAATGAGCAGTTCTTC.

This sequence joins TRBV6-5 and TRBJ2-2; 8 bases are a match to TRBD1. Trimming removed 0 bases from V and 6 bases from J; junction bases left unmatched: 0. Germline V gives CDR1 MNHEY, CDR2 SVGAGI. The CDR3 spans 14 residues. The CDR3 DNA follows: TGTGCCAGCAGTTACTCGGGACAGGCCGGGGAGCTGTTTTTT. Protein: CASSYSGQAGELFF.

V usage is TRBV11-2 and J usage is TRBJ2-1, with D tentatively TRBD2 (7 bases). The V end lost 4 bases, the J end lost 4 bases, and 20 bases lay between the germline ends. From germline, CDR1 is SGHAT and CDR2 FQNNGV. The CDR3 is 17 residues long. The CDR3 DNA follows: TGTGCCAGCAGCTGGGGCCGGAGGGGGGGATCTTACAATGAGCAGTTCTTC. Protein product: CASSWGRRGGSYNEQFF. Drawing the rest from reference TRBV11-2 and TRBJ2-1, the complete variable domain is EAGVAQSPRYKIIEKRQSVAFWCNPISGHATLYWYQQILGQGPKLLIQFQNNGVVDDSQLPKDRFSAERLKGVDSTLKIQPAKLEDSAVYLCASSWGRRGGSYNEQFFGPGTRLTVL.

The chain employs TRBV7-2 and TRBJ1-5; D gene ambiguous. The CDR3 is made up of 14 amino acids. Germline V gene sequence: CDR1 SGHTA, CDR2 FQGNSA. Trimming removed 1 base from V and 3 bases from J, with 7 bases in between. The CDR3 DNA reads as TGTGCCAGCAGCTTAGTCCCTAACAATCAGCCCCAGCATTTT. As protein: CASSLVPNNQPQHF.

This clonotype was found many times. The chain recombines TRBV5-1 with TRBJ2-5; 14 nucleotides line up with TRBD2. CDR1 and CDR2 from the germline V gene are SGHRS and YFSETQ. V lost 4 bases, J lost 2 bases, and 1 base stayed unmatched. This CDR3 has 15 residues. The CDR3 sequence is CASSRLAGGQETQYF. The CDR3 DNA follows: TGCGCCAGCAGCAGACTAGCGGGGGGGCAAGAGACCCAGTACTTC. Full variable domain (missing parts from reference TRBV5-1 and TRBJ2-5): KAGVTQTPRYLIKTRGQQVTLSCSPISGHRSVSWYQQTPGQGLQFLFEYFSETQRNKGNFPGRFSGRQFSNSRSEMNVSTLELGDSALYLCASSRLAGGQETQYFGPGTRLLVL.

In this sample, this clonotype turned up once. This sequence joins TRBV7-9 and TRBJ2-1, with D perhaps given as TRBD1 or TRBD2 (5 bases each). The germline gives CDR1 SEHNR, CDR2 FQNEAQ (reference sequence). Trimming shortened V by 5 bases and J by 6 bases, and 17 bases separated the two germline ends. CDR3 length: 15 residues. The CDR3 reads CASSQGAVTLNEQFF. CDR3 DNA: TGTGCCAGCAGCCAGGGAGCCGTCACGCTCAATGAGCAGTTCTTC.